A selection of T cell receptor beta chains follows, all from one sample in a study of post-analysis software for immune sequencing data. One entry per CDR3 protein results from TCRdb running MiXCR on the PCR reads. The table shows hundreds of thousands of distinct CDR3 sequences, with 25% to 30% occurring only once. Sequenced: blood. These receptors all stem from a girl aged 10-17 years with multiple sclerosis. Each CDR3 is given with its conserved first and last residue. Clone sizes are given selectively: once, few, many, or a class where the clone is expanded.

j_gene,len,v_gene,abundance,CDR3aa
TRBJ2-7,14,TRBV28,-,CASSFLSGAKEQYF
TRBJ2-3,15,TRBV2,few,CASSDPSGGADTQYF
TRBJ2-1,16,TRBV29-1,few,CSVGGLGLAVYNEQFF
TRBJ2-3,14,TRBV7-2,many,CASSLKSGEGTQYF
TRBJ2-4,13,TRBV7-2,-,CASSFDGSEEQYF
TRBJ2-3,15,TRBV7-9,many,CASSPPGSPGDTQYF
TRBJ2-3,15,TRBV2,few,CASSLLNRGRDTQYF
TRBJ2-5,17,TRBV12-3/TRBV12-4,many,CASRTSGRPLWKETQYF
TRBJ2-5,12,TRBV12-5,-,CASGLYLETQYF
TRBJ1-1,16,TRBV7-9,-,CASSLTGGGRGTEAFF
TRBJ2-7,16,TRBV5-6,few,CASSPKTSGSSYEQYF
-,13,TRBV20-1,few,CSGQGVDRYEQYF
TRBJ2-5,13,TRBV6-1,-,CASSEAVKGTRYF
TRBJ1-2,12,TRBV29-1,-,CSGGLGSYGCTF
TRBJ2-5,17,TRBV6-1,few,CASRADQTDYFQETQYF
TRBJ1-1,13,TRBV29-1,-,CSAGQGLNTEAFF
TRBJ2-1,13,TRBV7-2,few,CASSLDPNNEQFF
TRBJ2-7,16,TRBV18,-,CASSGLISANSIEQYF
TRBJ1-1,13,TRBV2,-,CASSQGNPTEAFF
TRBJ1-2,13,TRBV3-1,-,CASSQGRLNGYTF
TRBJ2-3,17,TRBV5-5,-,CASSTHPEGSRGSTQYF
TRBJ1-1,15,TRBV5-1,-,CASSLGGQRGTEAFF
TRBJ2-1,18,TRBV2,-,CASTPSGGFFAFYNEQFF
TRBJ1-2,17,TRBV4-3,-,CASSRFSGDITNYGYTF
TRBJ2-2,15,TRBV29-1,few,CSVVGRGRNTGELFF
TRBJ1-1,15,TRBV10-3,-,CAISGTGGPNTEAFF
TRBJ2-3,15,TRBV27,-,CASSFNRGRTDTQYF
TRBJ2-5,13,TRBV29-1,many,CSVSTGGGETQYF
TRBJ2-2,17,TRBV7-2,-,CASSGTVLALNTGELFF
TRBJ2-1,14,TRBV4-1,-,CASSQDLPDTEQFF
TRBJ2-3,14,TRBV20-1,few,CSARGGKSADTQYF
TRBJ1-2,16,TRBV5-1,-,CASSLRTGGDGYGYTF
TRBJ2-6,14,TRBV9,few,CASSAAVGANVLTF
TRBJ2-1,14,TRBV7-9,few,CASSLVGGHNEQFF
TRBJ2-5,15,TRBV7-9,-,CASSPLGRSQETQYF
TRBJ2-7,16,TRBV9,few,CASSVGGGLNSYEQYF
TRBJ2-1,16,TRBV7-9,-,CASSLERDRVLNEQFF
TRBJ2-7,13,TRBV15,few,CATSRDGAYEQYF
TRBJ2-2,14,TRBV10-1,few,CASSEWPGPGELFF
TRBJ2-2,15,TRBV12-3/TRBV12-4,few,CASSLGGAGTGELFF
TRBJ2-5,13,TRBV29-1,many,CSTRDRGEETQYF
TRBJ2-1,15,TRBV24-1,once,CATSDSRQGVNEQFF
TRBJ2-3,14,TRBV6-6,few,CASSYSPWADTQYF
TRBJ2-7,12,TRBV29-1,few,CSVRTENYEQYF
TRBJ1-2,13,TRBV20-1,-,CSARGSNNYGYTF
TRBJ2-5,14,TRBV6-6,many,CASRETSGKETQYF
TRBJ2-1,13,TRBV20-1,-,CSGSGLAGSLQFF
TRBJ2-1,13,TRBV7-6,many,CASSFSVYNEQFF
TRBJ2-1,13,TRBV7-9,few,CASSQAGGGEQFF
TRBJ2-3,13,TRBV29-1,-,CSVDGAGSDTQYF
TRBJ1-2,12,TRBV6-1,-,CASSTGDYGYTF
TRBJ2-5,14,TRBV6-1,-,CASMRDSPQETQYF
TRBJ1-5,17,TRBV12-3/TRBV12-4,-,CASSDPRERLSNQPQHF
TRBJ2-1,14,TRBV6-5,few,CASSYSRVNNEQFF
TRBJ1-4,14,TRBV20-1,-,CSARQTGGNEKLFF
TRBJ2-7,15,TRBV6-2/TRBV6-3,-,CACSRRQGTPYEQYF
TRBJ2-7,17,TRBV11-2,few,CASSFGQGTGRAYEQYF
TRBJ1-4,13,TRBV20-1,few,CSARGAGLEKLFF
TRBJ1-5,14,TRBV20-1,-,CSARVAGMDQPQHF
TRBJ2-3,13,TRBV7-9,-,CASSPYTTDTQYF